The 31 T cell receptor beta chains reported below all come from one sample, sequenced in a study of Ad26.COV2.S vaccination and SARS-CoV-2 variants. Treatment meaning: roughly 18 received Ad26.COV2.S at low or high dose, single or two shots; 5 received placebo; per-sample allocation not given. Following the first vaccine or placebo injection, samples were taken on day 63. Assay: immunoSEQ multiplex PCR; the TCRdb copy retains only in-frame clones and omits some. The sample consists of more than 300,000 clones, approximately 86% of them appearing once. The sample consisted of peripheral blood, taken in a trial of Ad26.COV2.S vaccine versus placebo. These receptors were obtained from a person aged 18 to 59 who received the Ad26.COV2.S COVID-19 vaccine or a placebo.

This clone was recorded only once. J is TRBJ2-2 and V is TRBV19; D is uncertain. This CDR3 contains 12 residues. Trimming cost V 9 bases and J 4 bases, with 9 bases left between them. Germline assignment: CDR1 LNHDA and CDR2 SQIVND (reference sequence). The CDR3, as DNA: TGTGCCAGCGTCTCGGGCACCGGGGAGCTGTTTTTT. It translates to CASVSGTGELFF.

This clone has just one count. The chain carries TRBV7-2 and TRBJ1-1; TRBD1 aligns across 8 bases. The CDR3 consists of 13 residues. In germline, CDR1 is SGHTA, CDR2 FQGNSA. V lost 4 bases to trimming and J lost 7 bases; unmatched junction nucleotides: 5. The CDR3: CASSSSQGVEAFF. The CDR3 bases are TGTGCCAGCAGCTCATCACAGGGGGTTGAAGCTTTCTTT.

This CDR3 reads CASSSYLTAISYNEQFF. Written as DNA, the CDR3 is TGTGCCAGCAGTTCATACCTGACAGCGATCTCCTACAATGAGCAGTTCTTC. The chain has TRBV28 and TRBJ2-1, with D possibly matching TRBD1 (5 bases). Germline values: CDR1 MDHEN, CDR2 SYDVKM. The V and J ends lost 4 bases and 0 bases respectively, with 16 bases between them. This CDR3 is 17 amino acids long.

The chain's CDR3 is CASGPGGADYEQYF. For the CDR3, the DNA is TGCGCCAGCGGTCCAGGGGGCGCAGACTACGAGCAGTACTTC. The chain carries TRBV10-1 and TRBJ2-7; 8 nucleotides line up with TRBD1. V lost 8 bases to trimming and J lost 3 bases; unmatched junction nucleotides: 9. Per the germline V gene, CDR1 is WNHNN and CDR2 is SYGVQD (reference sequence). CDR3 length: 14 amino acids.

V is TRBV6-5 and J is TRBJ1-2, with no clear D. The CDR3 is made up of 14 amino acids. Trimming took off 2 bases at V and 0 bases at J, with 7 bases between the two ends. The V gene's germline CDR1 is MNHEY and CDR2 SVGAGI. The CDR3 loop reads CASSYGSTNYGYTF. In nucleotides, the CDR3 is TGTGCCAGCAGTTACGGATCTACTAACTATGGCTACACCTTC.

The chain joins TRBV15 to TRBJ1-4, with 7 nucleotides matching TRBD1. V gave up 4 bases and J gave up 6 bases; unmatched junction bases: 5. In germline, CDR1 is LNHNV, CDR2 YYDKDF (reference sequence). The CDR3 spans 14 residues. The CDR3 DNA reads TGTGCCACCAGCATTCCGGGACAGTATGAAAAACTGTTTTTT. This encodes CATSIPGQYEKLFF.

This chain joins TRBV3-1 (or the pseudogene TRBV3-2) and TRBJ2-5; perhaps D is TRBD1 or TRBD2 (6 bases each). The germline V gene encodes CDR1 LGHDT and CDR2 YNNKEL (reference sequence). V was pared by 1 base and J by 5 bases, with 17 bases between. CDR3 length: 16 residues. The CDR3 is CASSQGFRGGGETQYF. CDR3 coding DNA: TGTGCCAGCAGCCAAGGATTCAGGGGCGGAGGGGAGACCCAGTACTTC.

The genes are TRBV19 and TRBJ1-2; 7 positions match TRBD1. The V and J ends lost 5 bases and 2 bases, in that order; junction bases with no gene match: 11. The germline CDR1 and CDR2 sequences are LNHDA and SQIVND (reference sequence). This CDR3 is built from 16 residues. The CDR3 is CASSALPTGKNYGYTF. The CDR3 nucleotides read TGTGCCAGTAGTGCCTTGCCGACAGGGAAGAACTATGGCTACACCTTC.

The V gene is TRBV5-4, the J gene TRBJ1-4; D might be TRBD1 (5 bases). CDR1 is SGHNT, CDR2 YYREEE, per germline (reference sequence). The ends were cut back, 4 bases at V and 2 bases at J, with 15 bases in the middle. The length of the CDR3 is 16 residues. The CDR3 spells CASSRKRQTTNEKLFF. CDR3 DNA sequence: TGTGCCAGCAGCCGCAAGCGACAGACCACTAATGAAAAACTGTTTTTT.

The chain has TRBV7-6 and TRBJ1-4; D unclear. Per germline, CDR1 SGHVS and CDR2 FNYEAQ. Trimming shortened V by 1 base and J by 4 bases, and 19 bases separated the two germline ends. The CDR3 is 18 amino acids. The CDR3 nucleotides are TGTGCCAGCAGCTTAGAACGGCAGATGTCGCCCGATAATGAAAAACTGTTTTTT. It is translated as CASSLERQMSPDNEKLFF.

This clone was counted once. The V gene is TRBV5-6, the J gene TRBJ1-2; D perhaps matches TRBD1 (5 bases). CDR1 SGHDT and CDR2 YYEEEE come from the germline V gene. V was shortened by 0 bases and J by 8 bases, with 8 bases between the two germline ends. The CDR3 runs 12 residues. CDR3 nucleotides: TGTGCCAGCAGCTTGGGACAGAACGGCTACACCTTC. It codes for CASSLGQNGYTF. Full variable domain (missing parts from reference TRBV5-6 and TRBJ1-2): DAGVTQSPTHLIKTRGQQVTLRCSPKSGHDTVSWYQQALGQGPQFIFQYYEEEERQRGNFPDRFSGHQFPNYSSELNVNALLLGDSALYLCASSLGQNGYTFGSGTRLTVV.

The CDR3 spells CASSYSVYRDSPLHF. DNA for the CDR3: TGTGCCAGCAGTTACTCCGTCTACAGGGATTCACCCCTCCACTTT. This chain uses TRBV6-6 with TRBJ1-6; perhaps TRBD1 as D (6 bases). The V gene lost 0 bases and the J gene lost 8 bases, with 11 bases spanning the gap. Germline loops: CDR1 MNHNY, CDR2 SVGAGI (reference sequence). This CDR3 spans 15 amino acids.

The V gene is TRBV27, the J gene TRBJ2-3; 8 bases map to TRBD1. Trimming at V came to 10 bases and at J to 5 bases, leaving 8 bases not matched to a gene. Germline loops: CDR1 MNHEY, CDR2 SMNVEV (reference sequence). The CDR3 is 13 amino acids. In DNA form, the CDR3 reads TGTGCCACTCGGACAGGGTCAGGAGATACGCAGTATTTT. Translated, it gives CATRTGSGDTQYF.

This sequence joins TRBV7-3 and TRBJ1-1, with 9 bases aligning to TRBD1. CDR3 length: 15 amino acids. Looked up from germline, CDR1 is SGHTA and CDR2 is FQGTGA. V dropped 5 bases and J dropped 5; count of bases not matched to a gene: 9. The CDR3 DNA sequence: TGTGCCAGCAGCCCCCAACAGGGGGCGCGGACTGAAGCTTTCTTT. As protein: CASSPQQGARTEAFF.

This chain links TRBV4-1 with TRBJ1-1; a possible D gene is TRBD1 (6 bases). The CDR3 is made up of 15 amino acids. Germline CDR1 reads MGHRA; CDR2 reads YSYEKL. Between the trimmed V and J ends, which lost 4 bases and 1 base, there was a span of 13 bases. The CDR3 here is CASSPRGQQNTEAFF. The DNA of the CDR3 is TGCGCCAGCAGCCCCCGGGGGCAGCAGAACACTGAAGCTTTCTTT.

CDR3 DNA: TGTGCCAGCAGCTTGAGGCAGGGAAGCTCCTACGAGCAGTACTTC. Amino acids: CASSLRQGSSYEQYF. The rearrangement uses TRBV7-9 and TRBJ2-7; D perhaps matches TRBD1 (5 bases). The CDR3 is 15 residues long. The V and J ends lost 3 bases and 0 bases respectively, with 12 bases between them. The germline V gene encodes CDR1 SEHNR and CDR2 FQNEAQ (reference sequence).

The J gene is TRBJ2-7, the V gene TRBV9; 10 nucleotides line up with TRBD2. The germline gives CDR1 SGDLS, CDR2 YYNGEE. V was pared by 3 bases and J by 1 base, with 7 bases of the junction left unmatched. CDR3 length equals 16 residues. CDR3 residues: CASSAKSGGASYEQYF. The CDR3 DNA reads as TGTGCCAGCAGCGCAAAGAGCGGGGGGGCTTCCTACGAGCAGTACTTC.

This chain connects TRBV3-1 (or the pseudogene TRBV3-2) to TRBJ2-7; maybe TRBD2 (7 bases). Germline loops: CDR1 LGHDT, CDR2 YNNKEL (reference sequence). The CDR3 length is 14 residues. V gave up 7 bases and J gave up 4 bases, with 17 bases separating them. The CDR3 nucleotides read TGTGCCAGCACCCGAGGGGGGGGAGAGTACGAGCAGTACTTC. Protein: CASTRGGGEYEQYF.

J is TRBJ1-2 and V is TRBV7-9, with 7 bases matching TRBD1. Germline V gene sequence: CDR1 SEHNR, CDR2 FQNEAQ (reference sequence). V shed 2 bases, J shed 6 bases, and the junction held 12 bases outside the gene matches. CDR3 length equals 16 residues. CDR3 DNA sequence: TGTGCCAGCAGCTTAACGGCAGGGGGAACTCAAAATGGCTACACCTTC. The encoded protein is CASSLTAGGTQNGYTF.

The gene calls are TRBV4-1 and TRBJ2-4; D is unclear. Germline-derived CDR1 and CDR2 are MGHRA and YSYEKL. The CDR3 is made up of 14 amino acids. Trimming took 1 base from V and 4 from J, leaving 8 bases between them. The CDR3 reads CASSQGLLKNIQYF. The CDR3 DNA sequence: TGCGCCAGCAGCCAAGGACTTTTAAAAAACATTCAGTACTTC.

This clone has a single count. The rearrangement uses TRBV11-2 and TRBJ2-7; D not certain. Germline CDR1 SGHAT, CDR2 FQNNGV. The V and J ends lost 0 bases and 11 bases respectively, with 11 bases between them. The CDR3 spans 12 residues. The CDR3 loop reads CASSLDGSSEYF. DNA of the CDR3: TGTGCCAGCAGCTTAGATGGTTCTAGTGAGTACTTC.

This chain links TRBV24-1 with TRBJ2-7; D is uncertain. Trimming shortened V by 2 bases and J by 8 bases, and 18 bases separated the two germline ends. Germline assignment: CDR1 KGHDR and CDR2 SFDVKD. The CDR3 totals 15 residues. The CDR3 DNA is TGTGCCACCAGTGATTGTGTTCGTGAGCGACGGAAGCAGTACTTC. It specifies CATSDCVRERRKQYF.

Only a few counts were recorded for this clone. This chain links TRBV18 with TRBJ1-1; D remains ambiguous. V dropped 0 bases and J dropped 0 bases, with 2 bases sitting between them. CDR1 is KGHSH and CDR2 is LQKENI in the germline V gene. This CDR3 has 13 amino acids. The DNA of the CDR3 is TGTGCCAGCTCACCACCAGTGAACACTGAAGCTTTCTTT. Encoded protein: CASSPPVNTEAFF. Variable domain in full (rest from reference TRBV18 and TRBJ1-1): NAGVMQNPRHLVRRRGQEARLRCSPMKGHSHVYWYRQLPEEGLKFMVYLQKENIIDESGMPKERFSAEFPKEGPSILRIQQVVRGDSAAYFCASSPPVNTEAFFGQGTRLTVV.

V usage is TRBV7-2 and J usage is TRBJ1-2; D is ambiguous. This CDR3 is built from 13 residues. Trimming left V 0 bases short and J 8 bases short, with 10 bases between. Germline-derived CDR1 and CDR2 are SGHTA and FQGNSA. CDR3 region: CASSLADTGGYTF. The CDR3 DNA follows: TGTGCCAGCAGCTTAGCCGACACCGGGGGCTACACCTTC. Variable domain in full (rest from reference TRBV7-2 and TRBJ1-2): GAGVSQSPSNKVTEKGKDVELRCDPISGHTALYWYRQSLGQGLEFLIYFQGNSAPDKSGLPSDRFSAERTGGSVSTLTIQRTQQEDSAVYLCASSLADTGGYTFGSGTRLTVV.

The chain carries TRBV6-5 and TRBJ2-1; unclear D gene. V lost 2 bases, J lost 6 bases, and 11 bases lay in between. Germline V lookup: CDR1 MNHEY, CDR2 SVGAGI. This CDR3 region has 14 residues. The CDR3 loop is CASSYGSPVNEQFF. DNA for the CDR3: TGTGCCAGCAGTTACGGGTCGCCTGTCAATGAGCAGTTCTTC.

The V gene is TRBV7-3, the J gene TRBJ2-5, with 10 positions matching TRBD2. The trim removed 3 bases at V and 0 bases at J, leaving 1 base unmatched. The germline V gene has CDR1 SGHTA and CDR2 FQGTGA. The CDR3 is 15 amino acids. DNA for the CDR3: TGTGCCAGCAGCTTTAGCGGGGGGAACCAAGAGACCCAGTACTTC. Its protein is CASSFSGGNQETQYF.

CDR3 coding DNA: TGCGCCAGCAGCCAAGAGGGCAACAGGGGAGATGAAAAACTGTTTTTT. It yields the protein CASSQEGNRGDEKLFF. This chain uses TRBV4-1 with TRBJ1-4, with 7 nucleotides matching TRBD1. V gave up 0 bases and J gave up 6 bases; unmatched junction bases: 7. The V gene's germline CDR1 is MGHRA and CDR2 YSYEKL. The CDR3 sequence is 16 residues long.

V and J are TRBV2 and TRBJ2-7; TRBD1 matches 7 bases. V shed 5 bases, J shed 6 bases, and the junction held 4 bases outside the gene matches. CDR1 and CDR2 (germline): SNHLY, FYNNEI. This CDR3 has 12 amino acids. The CDR3 sequence is CASSKGALEQYF. The CDR3 DNA sequence: TGTGCCAGCAGTAAGGGGGCCCTCGAGCAGTACTTC. The whole variable domain, filled in from reference TRBV2 and TRBJ2-7, reads EPEVTQTPSHQVTQMGQEVILRCVPISNHLYFYWYRQILGQKVEFLVSFYNNEISEKSEIFDDQFSVERPDGSNFTLKIRSTKLEDSAMYFCASSKGALEQYFGPGTRLTVT.

CDR3 DNA: TGTGCCAGCAGTCGACAGGGCTTCACTGAAGCTTTCTTT. This encodes CASSRQGFTEAFF. The chain links TRBV6-2 or TRBV6-3 to TRBJ1-1; 7 nucleotides line up with TRBD1. CDR3 size: 13 residues. The germline V gene encodes CDR1 MNHEY and CDR2 SVGEGT. The trim removed 5 bases at V and 4 bases at J, leaving 4 bases unmatched.

V and J are TRBV19 and TRBJ2-7, with 9 bases that match TRBD1. V dropped 3 bases and J dropped 6; count of bases not matched to a gene: 6. Germline-derived CDR1 and CDR2 are LNHDA and SQIVND (reference sequence). The CDR3 is 14 residues long. The CDR3 protein is CASSMGGTGTEQYF. The CDR3 DNA sequence: TGTGCCAGTAGTATGGGCGGGACAGGGACCGAGCAGTACTTC.

The chain has TRBV28 and TRBJ1-2; TRBD1 aligns across 12 bases. Germline V lookup: CDR1 MDHEN, CDR2 SYDVKM. The CDR3 consists of 16 residues. V lost 5 bases and J lost 7; bases outside the gene matches: 11. CDR3: CASSTLRDRGRGGYTF. CDR3 nucleotide sequence: TGTGCCAGCAGTACACTGCGGGACAGGGGGCGAGGTGGCTACACCTTC.